This is a list of T cell receptor beta chains from one sample in a study of patients and donors after allogeneic stem cell transplantation. Each CDR3 protein is one row after TCRdb ran MiXCR on the RT-PCR reads. The table shows approximately 410,000 distinct CDR3 sequences, with about a sixth occurring only once. The sample was blood, either unsorted or a sorted T cell fraction (not recorded which). These receptor sequences come from a human donor who was either an allogeneic HSCT recipient or a stem cell or donor lymphocyte infusion donor (not recorded which). It is not recorded whose cells these are; they may come from a transplant donor. Both conserved end residues are part of each CDR3. Fields, in order: J gene, clone size, V gene, D gene, CDR3 DNA, CDR3 protein. The D gene is left open where the match is weak. Expanded clones are given a class, and other clones once, few, many or no size at all.

>TRBJ1-1|.|TRBV11-3|.
TGTGCCAGCAGCTTAGTCAAGCGAGCGAACACTGAAGCTTTCTTT
CASSLVKRANTEAFF
>TRBJ2-3|many|TRBV7-8|.
TGTGCCAGCAGCTTTCCGGGTCTGACGGAGAGGGGCACAGATACGCAGTATTTT
CASSFPGLTERGTDTQYF
>TRBJ1-4|few|TRBV12-3/TRBV12-4|.
TGTGCCAGCAGAGGACGGTCAACTAATGAAAAACTGTTTTTT
CASRGRSTNEKLFF
>TRBJ1-3|.|TRBV4-2|.
TGTGCCAGCAGCCAAGCGGTTAAGTTAATGAGGGGAAACACCATATATTTT
CASSQAVKLMRGNTIYF
>TRBJ2-5|.|TRBV12-3/TRBV12-4|.
TGTGCCAGCAGCCTAGACAGGTTTCAAGAGACCCAGTACTTC
CASSLDRFQETQYF
>TRBJ2-7|few|TRBV4-3|TRBD1
TGCGCCAGCAGCCACTCCAGGGGGCTTCGGAATGAGCAGTACTTC
CASSHSRGLRNEQYF
>TRBJ1-2|.|TRBV7-9|TRBD1
TGTGCCAGCAGCTCCACCGGGGGACAGGGGAAGTTTGGCTACACCTTC
CASSSTGGQGKFGYTF
>TRBJ2-6|.|TRBV14|.
TGTGCCAGCAGCCAAGGGACAGTAAGCTCTGGGGCCAACGTCCTGACTTTC
CASSQGTVSSGANVLTF
>TRBJ1-5|.|TRBV12-3/TRBV12-4|TRBD1
TGTGCCAGCACGCGACAGGGCGGCAATCAGCCCCAGCATTTT
CASTRQGGNQPQHF
>TRBJ2-7|few|TRBV6-1|.
TGTGCCAGCAGTGAAGGAGGACAGAAGTACGAGCAGTACTTC
CASSEGGQKYEQYF
>TRBJ2-1|.|TRBV9|TRBD2
TGTGCCAGCAGCGGCCTAGCGGGGCCTAACAATGAGCAGTTCTTC
CASSGLAGPNNEQFF
>TRBJ2-1|.|TRBV27|TRBD2
TGTGCCAGCAGCGAACTTAGCGGGAGCTCCTACAATGAGCAGTTCTTC
CASSELSGSSYNEQFF
>TRBJ2-3|few|TRBV7-3|TRBD2
TGTGCCAGCAGCTTGGAGCGGGAGGCTTTAGATACGCAGTATTTT
CASSLEREALDTQYF
>TRBJ1-5|few|TRBV2|.
TGTGCCAGCAGTGAAAACAATTATAGCAATCAGCCCCAGCATTTT
CASSENNYSNQPQHF
>TRBJ2-7|.|TRBV7-3|TRBD1
TGTGCCAGCAGCATACAGGGGGCCGGTGAGCAGTACTTC
CASSIQGAGEQYF
>TRBJ2-3|.|TRBV11-3|.
TGTGCCAGCAGCTTAGTGGCGCTAGAAGGGAATACGCAGTATTTT
CASSLVALEGNTQYF
>TRBJ1-4|many|TRBV4-1|.
TGCGCCAGCAGCCGACTAAATGAAAAACTGTTTTTT
CASSRLNEKLFF
>TRBJ1-1|few|TRBV18|.
TGTGCCAGCTCACCTTACTTAGGGGTAGGTGACACTGAAGCTTTCTTT
CASSPYLGVGDTEAFF
>TRBJ1-1|few|TRBV20-1|.
TGCAGCCTTTCCCAGGGGCCGCCAAGTCGAACTGAAGCTTTCTTT
CSLSQGPPSRTEAFF
>TRBJ2-2|many|TRBV4-1|TRBD2
TGCGCCAGCAGCCAGGGACTAGCGGGTGCGAACACCGGGGAGCTGTTTTTT
CASSQGLAGANTGELFF
>TRBJ2-1|many|TRBV12-3/TRBV12-4|.
TGTGCCAGCAGTTTCGGGCTGAGCTCCTACAATGAGCAGTTCTTC
CASSFGLSSYNEQFF
>TRBJ1-1|.|TRBV7-2|.
TGTGCCAGCAGCTTTCAGGCCGTGAACACTGAAGCTTTCTTT
CASSFQAVNTEAFF
>TRBJ2-2|many|TRBV4-1|.
TGCGCCAGCAGCCAAGATATGGCCCGGGGCACCGGGGAGCTGTTTTTT
CASSQDMARGTGELFF
>TRBJ1-6|many|TRBV12-3/TRBV12-4|.
TGTGCCAGCAGTTTCATCGGGACGGGAACAAATTCACCCCTCCACTTT
CASSFIGTGTNSPLHF
>TRBJ2-3|.|TRBV5-1|.
TGCGCCAGCAGCTTATTTCTACCTGCTAAGAAAGGGACAGATACGCAGTATTTT
CASSLFLPAKKGTDTQYF
>TRBJ1-4|.|TRBV19|.
TGTGCCAGTAGTCACCCGGGAAGGGGCGGGAGTGAAAAACTGTTTTTT
CASSHPGRGGSEKLFF
>TRBJ2-7|.|TRBV4-1|.
TGCGCCAGCAGCCCGGGACCCGCCTACGAGCAGTACTTC
CASSPGPAYEQYF
>TRBJ2-7|.|TRBV18|TRBD1
TGTGCCAGCTCACTCGGACAGGACCCCTCCTACGAGCAGTACTTC
CASSLGQDPSYEQYF
>TRBJ1-5|few|TRBV7-2|.
TGTGCCAGCAGCTTAGCATTGGACGGCAATCAGCCCCAGCATTTT
CASSLALDGNQPQHF
>TRBJ1-1|.|TRBV5-6|TRBD1
TGTGCCAGCAGCCCTACAGGGGGCAGACGGGGCACTGAAGCTTTCTTT
CASSPTGGRRGTEAFF
>TRBJ2-7|.|TRBV18|.
TGTGCCAGCTCACCATTTCCAGCCTCCTACGAGCAGTACTTC
CASSPFPASYEQYF
>TRBJ2-4|few|TRBV20-1|.
TGCAGTGCTAGACGCCGGGACCGGTTGGACAAAAACATTCAGTACTTC
CSARRRDRLDKNIQYF
>TRBJ1-1|.|TRBV20-1|.
TGCAGTGCAAGTCCGGGTGGGGGGAACACTGAAGCTTTCTTT
CSASPGGGNTEAFF
>TRBJ1-4|.|TRBV20-1|.
TGTTGCGGGTTAACTAATGAAAAACTGTTTTTT
CCGLTNEKLFF
>TRBJ2-1|few|TRBV4-1|.
TGCGCCAGCAGCCAAGAGGCAGCGCGTACGGGGGAGCAGTTCTTC
CASSQEAARTGEQFF
>TRBJ2-3|few|TRBV11-2|TRBD1
TGTGCCAGCAGCACCCGGGACAGTAACACAGATACGCAGTATTTT
CASSTRDSNTDTQYF
>TRBJ2-7|.|TRBV6-1|TRBD2
TGTGCCAGCATATCGGGGGGTTTCTACGAGCAGTACTTC
CASISGGFYEQYF
>TRBJ2-7|.|TRBV6-1|.
TGTGCCAGCAGCCGGACAGTCGGCTCCTACGAGCAGTACTTC
CASSRTVGSYEQYF
>TRBJ2-5|.|TRBV9|.
TGTGCCAGCAGCGCGAGAGCCGACCAAGAGACCCAGTACTTC
CASSARADQETQYF
>TRBJ1-1|.|TRBV5-1|.
TGCGCCAGCAGCTTGGAGCGGTTTAAGAACACTGAAGCTTTCTTT
CASSLERFKNTEAFF
>TRBJ2-2|few|TRBV9|TRBD2
TGTGCCAGCGGTAGCGGGGTAAACACCGGGGAGCTGTTTTTT
CASGSGVNTGELFF
>TRBJ2-7|.|TRBV7-3|.
TGTGCCAGCAGCTTAGGTTTCGGCGGATCCTACGAGCAGTACTTC
CASSLGFGGSYEQYF
>TRBJ1-1|.|TRBV29-1|.
TGCAGCGTTGATAGAGGCGGTATGGGCACTGAAGCTTTCTTT
CSVDRGGMGTEAFF
>TRBJ2-1|few|TRBV5-5|.
TGTGCCAGCAGCTTCCGTAGTTGGTGGGAGACCTACAATGAGCAGTTCTTC
CASSFRSWWETYNEQFF
>TRBJ2-3|.|TRBV13|.
TGTGCCAGCAGCTTATCACCAGGGGGGAGCACAGATACGCAGTATTTT
CASSLSPGGSTDTQYF
>TRBJ2-3|.|TRBV29-1|.
TGCAGCGTTGAAGATGTCGACTTGTATTCCACAGATACGCAGTATTTT
CSVEDVDLYSTDTQYF
>TRBJ2-5|.|TRBV5-1|.
TGCGCCAGCAACATAGGACGGGGAGGAGAGACCCAGTACTTC
CASNIGRGGETQYF
>TRBJ2-1|many|TRBV12-3/TRBV12-4|TRBD2
TGTGCCAGCAGCTCCACTAGCGCCAGCTCCTACAATGAGCAGTTCTTC
CASSSTSASSYNEQFF
>TRBJ2-2|.|TRBV5-1|TRBD1
TGCGCCAGCAGCTTGGGCTCGGGACAGGGGTCCGGGGAGCTGTTTTTT
CASSLGSGQGSGELFF
>TRBJ2-7|.|TRBV12-3/TRBV12-4|TRBD1
TGTGCCAGCAGTTCCCTGGGACAGGGTAATTACGAGCAGTACTTC
CASSSLGQGNYEQYF
>TRBJ1-3|few|TRBV4-2|.
TGTGCCAGCAGCCAATCCCGGACTCACTCTGGAAACACCATATATTTT
CASSQSRTHSGNTIYF
>TRBJ1-6|.|TRBV11-2|.
TGTGCCAGCAGCTCCGAGGGGAGCTCCTATAATTCACCCCTCCACTTT
CASSSEGSSYNSPLHF
>TRBJ2-1|few|TRBV24-1|TRBD1
TGTGCCACCAGTGATGGACAGGGTTGGGGTGAGCAGTTCTTC
CATSDGQGWGEQFF
>TRBJ2-5|.|TRBV6-1|TRBD2
TGTGCCAGCAGCCCACGACTAGCGGGGCACCAAGAGACCCAGTACTTC
CASSPRLAGHQETQYF